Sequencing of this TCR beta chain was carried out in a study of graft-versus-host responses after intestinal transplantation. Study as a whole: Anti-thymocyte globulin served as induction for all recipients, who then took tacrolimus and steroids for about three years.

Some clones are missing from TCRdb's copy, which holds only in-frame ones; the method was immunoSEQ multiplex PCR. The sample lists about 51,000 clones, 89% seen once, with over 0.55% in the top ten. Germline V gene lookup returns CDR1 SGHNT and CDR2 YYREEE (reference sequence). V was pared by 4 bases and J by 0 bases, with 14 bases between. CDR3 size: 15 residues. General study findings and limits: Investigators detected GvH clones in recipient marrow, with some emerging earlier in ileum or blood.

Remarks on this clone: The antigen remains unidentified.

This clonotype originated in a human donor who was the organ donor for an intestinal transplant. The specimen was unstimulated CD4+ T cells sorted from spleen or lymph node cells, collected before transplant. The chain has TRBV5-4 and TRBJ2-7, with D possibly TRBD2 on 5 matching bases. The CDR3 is CASSEGSRTSYEQYF. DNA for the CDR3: TGTGCCAGCAGCGAGGGAAGCAGGACCTCCTACGAGCAGTACTTC.